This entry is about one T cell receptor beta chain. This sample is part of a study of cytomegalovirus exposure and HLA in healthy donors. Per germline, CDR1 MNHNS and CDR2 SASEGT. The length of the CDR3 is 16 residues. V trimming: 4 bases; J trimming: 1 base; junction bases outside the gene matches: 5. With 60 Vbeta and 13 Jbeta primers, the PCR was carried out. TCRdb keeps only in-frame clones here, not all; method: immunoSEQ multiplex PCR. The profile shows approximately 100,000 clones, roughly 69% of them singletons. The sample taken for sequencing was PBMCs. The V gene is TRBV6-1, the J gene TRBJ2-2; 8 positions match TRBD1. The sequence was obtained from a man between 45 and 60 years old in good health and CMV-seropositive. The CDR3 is CASSGQGRRNTGELFF. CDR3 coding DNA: TGTGCCAGCAGTGGACAGGGGCGCAGGAACACCGGGGAGCTGTTTTTT.